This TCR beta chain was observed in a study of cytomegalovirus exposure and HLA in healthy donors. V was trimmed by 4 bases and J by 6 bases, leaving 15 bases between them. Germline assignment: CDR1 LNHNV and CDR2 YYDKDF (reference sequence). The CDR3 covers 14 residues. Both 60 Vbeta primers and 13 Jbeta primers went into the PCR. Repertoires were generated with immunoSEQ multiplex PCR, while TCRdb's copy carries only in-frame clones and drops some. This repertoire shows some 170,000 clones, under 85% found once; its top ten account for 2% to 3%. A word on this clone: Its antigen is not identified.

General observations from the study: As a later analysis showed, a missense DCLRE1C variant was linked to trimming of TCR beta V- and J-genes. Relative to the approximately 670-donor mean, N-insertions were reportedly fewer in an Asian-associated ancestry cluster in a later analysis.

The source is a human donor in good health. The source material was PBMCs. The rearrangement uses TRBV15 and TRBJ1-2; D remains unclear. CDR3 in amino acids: CATSMDGNSHGYTF. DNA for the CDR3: TGTGCCACCAGCATGGACGGGAATTCCCATGGCTACACCTTC.